One and the same sample provided the 20 T cell receptor beta chains below, sequenced in a study of vaccination and CD4 T cells after COVID-19. Treatment defined: roughly ten-day PBMC culture with coronavirus spike peptide pools or control peptides (ViraFEST assay). CD4+ T cells of the unexposed donor were collected before the COVID-19 pandemic (2011-2018). Antigen specificity for these receptors is unknown. The Oncomine TCR Beta short-read assay was applied to DNA of cultured CD4+ T cells. Investigators obtained genomic DNA by extraction from cultured CD4+ T cells. TCRdb analysed the PCR reads with MiXCR anew, one entry per CDR3 protein. Among more than 10,000 distinct CDR3 sequences listed, 25% to 30% were seen once. The sample taken for sequencing was CD4+ T cells from blood, cultured in vitro. All receptors come from a human donor in good health.

This clonotype was counted between two and nine times. This sequence joins TRBV5-1 and TRBJ2-5; 7 positions match TRBD2. J lost 5 bases, V lost 2 bases, and 9 bases had no gene match. CDR3 length: 15 residues. Germline V lookup: CDR1 SGHRS, CDR2 YFSETQ. The CDR3 nucleotides are TGCGCCAGCAGCTTTATCGGGGGGTCCGTCGAGACCCAGTACTTC. It yields the protein CASSFIGGSVETQYF.

This clonotype was seen a handful of times. The genes are TRBV28 and TRBJ1-3; 9 nucleotides line up with TRBD1. In germline, CDR1 is MDHEN, CDR2 SYDVKM. The CDR3 is 15 amino acids. V shed 8 bases, J shed 4 bases, and the junction held 9 bases outside the gene matches. Here the CDR3 DNA reads TGTGCCAGCTGTGACAGGGGGATGACAGGAAACACCATATATTTT. Protein product: CASCDRGMTGNTIYF.

CDR3 sequence: CASSFNQETQYF. The CDR3 region has the DNA TGTGCCAGCAGCTTTAACCAAGAGACCCAGTACTTC. This sequence joins TRBV7-3 and TRBJ2-5; D remains ambiguous. The germline V gene encodes CDR1 SGHTA and CDR2 FQGTGA. The CDR3 sequence is 12 residues long. V was shortened by 3 bases and J by 0 bases, with 2 bases between the two germline ends.

Only one count was recorded for this clonotype. The chain combines TRBV29-1 with TRBJ1-1, with no clear D. The germline CDR1 and CDR2 sequences are SQVTM and ANQGSEA. The V and J ends lost 6 bases and 12 bases respectively, with 20 bases between them. This CDR3 comprises 12 residues. In DNA form, the CDR3 reads TGCAGCGTAGCGGATGGTCATACTGAGACTTTCTTT. Its translation is CSVADGHTETFF. Complete variable domain (other parts from reference TRBV29-1 and TRBJ1-1): SAVISQKPSRDICQRGTSLTIQCQVDSQVTMMFWYRQQPGQSLTLIATANQGSEATYESGFVIDKFPISRPNLTFSTLTVSNMSPEDSSIYLCSVADGHTETFFGQGTRLTVV.

The chain carries TRBV20-1 and TRBJ1-3; tentatively, D is TRBD1 (6 bases). Germline lookup yields CDR1 DFQATT and CDR2 SNEGSKA (reference sequence). The CDR3 is 14 residues long. Trimming stripped 4 bases from V and 0 bases from J, with 10 bases between. In nucleotides, the CDR3 is TGCAGTGCTACTAGGGGGAGCTCTGGAAACACCATATATTTT. It translates to CSATRGSSGNTIYF.

This clonotype turned up a few times. The chain uses TRBV6-1 and TRBJ2-3, with a weak D call TRBD2 (6 bases). This CDR3 has 14 residues. The germline CDR1 and CDR2 sequences are MNHNS and SASEGT. Trimming pared 5 bases from V and 2 bases from J, leaving 11 bases between. CDR3 sequence: CASSRGTLTDTQYF. CDR3 DNA: TGTGCCAGCAGTCGCGGGACTCTCACAGATACGCAGTATTTT.

The chain couples TRBV28 to TRBJ1-3; TRBD1 might be the D (5 bases). The CDR3 consists of 17 residues. The germline V gene has CDR1 MDHEN and CDR2 SYDVKM. The germline V and J ends were trimmed by 8 bases and 7 bases, with 27 bases remaining between them. In DNA form, the CDR3 reads TGTGCCAGCTATCAAGTAGGGGTTAAAGGCTCTAGGAACACCATATATTTT. Translation: CASYQVGVKGSRNTIYF.

This clonotype has a handful of counts. This sequence joins TRBV21-1 and TRBJ2-7; whether TRBD1, the table's D call, matches the DNA was not checked. TRBV21-1 is a known pseudogene. CDR3 size: 14 residues. This CDR3 reads CARKWGLAPNEQYF. DNA for the CDR3: TGTGCCCGAAAGTGGGGACTCGCCCCAAACGAGCAGTACTTC.

The rearrangement uses TRBV12-3 or TRBV12-4 and TRBJ2-7; possible D gene TRBD2, 5 bases. CDR3 size: 15 residues. The V and J ends lost 2 bases and 1 base respectively, with 12 bases between them. The CDR3 is CASSLRGPSSYEQYF. The CDR3 coding sequence is TGTGCCAGCAGTTTAAGAGGGCCCTCTTCCTACGAGCAGTACTTC.

The sample holds a few counts of this clonotype. A read error may explain this, as a much larger clone is one base away. The chain's CDR3 is CTSSFTTGLTEAFF. CDR3 nucleotides: TGTACCAGCAGTTTTACCACAGGGTTAACTGAAGCTTTCTTT. V gene TRBV27 combines with J gene TRBJ1-1; tentative D call: TRBD1 (6 bases). Germline assignment: CDR1 MNHEY and CDR2 SMNVEV (reference sequence). The CDR3 is 14 residues long.

This clonotype was counted only a few times. The CDR3 region has the DNA TGTGCCATCAGTGAGGCTATACAAGAGACCCAGTACTTC. This sequence encodes CAISEAIQETQYF. This chain connects TRBV10-3 to TRBJ2-5, with unresolved D. V gave up 2 bases and J gave up 2 bases, with 6 bases separating them. The CDR3 totals 13 residues. CDR1 and CDR2 from the germline V gene are ENHRY and SYGVKD.

In its sample, this clonotype was seen a few times. The CDR3 reads CASSLGQGRTETQYF. The CDR3, as DNA: TGTGCCAGCAGTTTAGGTCAGGGGCGAACGGAGACCCAGTACTTC. This chain joins TRBV12-3 or TRBV12-4 and TRBJ2-5, with D perhaps matching TRBD1 (6 bases). The germline V and J ends were trimmed by 1 base and 5 bases, with 14 bases remaining between them. The CDR3 contains 15 residues.

The chain carries TRBV6-1 and TRBJ1-5; D not resolved. The germline V and J ends were trimmed by 8 bases and 2 bases, with 10 bases remaining between them. The CDR3 totals 13 residues. CDR1 is MNHNS and CDR2 is SASEGT in the germline V gene. The CDR3 reads CASASSGNQPQHF. Here the CDR3 DNA reads TGTGCCAGCGCTAGCAGTGGCAATCAGCCCCAGCATTTT.

The chain uses TRBV6-4 and TRBJ2-1; D uncertain. The CDR3 consists of 15 residues. The germline V gene has CDR1 MRHNA and CDR2 SNTAGT. Deletions cut 3 bases from V and 8 bases from J, with 17 bases between. The CDR3 sequence: CASSDRYGSIYEQFF. The CDR3 DNA reads as TGTGCCAGCAGTGATCGGTACGGGTCGATTTATGAGCAGTTCTTC.

The CDR3 nucleotides are TGCGCCAGCAGCTCCCGCCAGGGGGGAGGGATCGTGTCTGATGAGCAGTTCTTC. Residues: CASSSRQGGGIVSDEQFF. This chain links TRBV5-1 with TRBJ2-1, with D tentatively TRBD1 or TRBD2 (7 bases each). The germline V and J ends were trimmed by 3 bases and 8 bases, with 27 bases remaining between them. Germline loops: CDR1 SGHRS, CDR2 YFSETQ. The CDR3 runs to 18 residues.

This chain joins TRBV2 and TRBJ2-5; possible D gene TRBD2, 6 bases. CDR3 size: 15 residues. V lost 9 bases and J lost 7, with 24 bases in between. Germline V gives CDR1 SNHLY, CDR2 FYNNEI. The CDR3 reads CASSLGASVSWTQYF. Written as DNA, the CDR3 is TGTGCCAGTAGCCTCGGGGCTAGCGTGAGTTGGACCCAGTACTTC.

This clonotype was found a few times. This chain connects TRBV6-2 or TRBV6-3 to TRBJ2-3; 12 positions agree with TRBD2. The germline CDR1 and CDR2 sequences are MNHEY and SVGEGT. V lost 2 bases, J lost 2 bases, and 8 bases stayed unmatched. This CDR3 contains 18 residues. The CDR3 here is CASSYPSGRASYTDTQYF. The CDR3 bases are TGTGCCAGCAGTTACCCTAGCGGGAGGGCCTCATACACAGATACGCAGTATTTT.

The rearrangement links TRBV5-4 to TRBJ2-7, with TRBD2 matching over 14 bases. V was pared by 4 bases and J by 4 bases, with 13 bases of the junction left unmatched. This CDR3 is built from 18 residues. Looked up from germline, CDR1 is SGHNT and CDR2 is YYREEE (reference sequence). Written as DNA, the CDR3 is TGTGCCAGCAGCCACAGCACCCGACTAGCGGGAGGGCGTTACGAGCAGTACTTC. This codes for CASSHSTRLAGGRYEQYF. The variable domain in full, with the rest retrieved from reference TRBV5-4 and TRBJ2-7, is ETGVTQSPTHLIKTRGQQVTLRCSSQSGHNTVSWYQQALGQGPQFIFQYYREEENGRGNFPPRFSGLQFPNYSSELNVNALELDDSALYLCASSHSTRLAGGRYEQYFGPGTRLTVT.

The rearrangement joins TRBV7-3 to TRBJ1-2, with TRBD1 matching 8 bases. This CDR3 is 14 amino acids long. CDR1 SGHTA and CDR2 FQGTGA come from the germline V gene. V lost 5 bases to trimming and J lost 3 bases; unmatched junction nucleotides: 5. The CDR3 bases are TGTGCCAGCAGCCCTACAGGGGGAGACTATGGCTACACCTTC. Translated, it gives CASSPTGGDYGYTF. The full variable domain, rest sourced from reference TRBV7-3 and TRBJ1-2, is GAGVSQTPSNKVTEKGKYVELRCDPISGHTALYWYRQSLGQGPEFLIYFQGTGAADDSGLPNDRFFAVRPEGSVSTLKIQRTERGDSAVYLCASSPTGGDYGYTFGSGTRLTVV.

A word on this clonotype: Relative to the germline gene, one junction end is altered; a read error may explain this. This rearrangement joins TRBV25-1 to TRBJ2-7, with unresolved D. CDR3 size: 11 residues. CDR1 and CDR2 (germline): MGHDK, SYGVNS. The CDR3 here is CASSRKQSQFF. The CDR3 DNA is TGTGCCAGCAGTCGGAAGCAGTCCCAATTTTTC.